One sample yielded the 27 T cell receptor beta chains listed below, sequenced in a study of early stage breast cancer tumors. The table came from immunoSEQ multiplex PCR; TCRdb's copy has only in-frame clones and leaves some out. The data hold about 51,000 clones, with 78% observed a single time. The sequencing input was blood. The receptor source for this set is a person in their forties with breast cancer.

The chain carries TRBV7-8 and TRBJ2-5; TRBD2 is a possible D gene (6 bases). The CDR3 is 16 residues long. Germline loops: CDR1 SGHVS, CDR2 FQNEAQ. The ends were cut back, 0 bases at V and 4 bases at J, with 15 bases in the middle. CDR3 sequence (DNA): TGTGCCAGCAGCTTAGCGGAACTAGCCAGTAGAGAGACCCAGTACTTC. Its protein product is CASSLAELASRETQYF.

V usage is TRBV19 and J usage is TRBJ2-7; possible D gene TRBD1, 6 bases. The CDR3 totals 12 residues. V was shortened by 8 bases and J by 5 bases, with 13 bases between the two germline ends. The germline gives CDR1 LNHDA, CDR2 SQIVND (reference sequence). Written as DNA, the CDR3 is TGTGCCAGTTCAGACAGGAGCGACGAGCAGTACTTC. Its translation: CASSDRSDEQYF.

The chain employs TRBV18 and TRBJ1-2; TRBD1 might be the D (5 bases). V lost 6 bases, J lost 1 base, and 12 bases lay in between. This CDR3 has 14 residues. Germline-derived CDR1 and CDR2 are KGHSH and LQKENI. This CDR3 reads CASSPGRNNYGYTF. Written as DNA, the CDR3 is TGTGCCAGCTCTCCGGGACGGAATAACTATGGCTACACCTTC.

The chain uses TRBV5-5 and TRBJ1-4; 7 nucleotides line up with TRBD1. The CDR3 length is 14 residues. In germline, CDR1 is SGHKS, CDR2 YYEKEE (reference sequence). The trim removed 4 bases at V and 8 bases at J, leaving 8 bases unmatched. CDR3 loop: CASSTGTVREKLFF. The CDR3 region has the DNA TGTGCCAGCAGCACCGGGACAGTGAGGGAAAAACTGTTTTTT.

The CDR3 bases are TGTGCCAGCAGCTTGGGAAGGGGGTTCCAAGAGACCCAGTACTTC. Amino acids: CASSLGRGFQETQYF. This chain connects TRBV5-6 to TRBJ2-5; TRBD1 might be the D (6 bases). Looked up from germline, CDR1 is SGHDT and CDR2 is YYEEEE. V lost 0 bases and J 1 base, leaving 10 bases between the germline ends. The CDR3 consists of 15 residues.

The chain links TRBV11-2 to TRBJ2-7; the D is unclear. V was cut by 5 bases and J by 7 bases, with 18 bases left in between. The CDR3 totals 14 residues. The germline V gene has CDR1 SGHAT and CDR2 FQNNGV. DNA for the CDR3: TGTGCCAGCAGCCGTGTGGCGAGCTCCTGGGAGCAGTACTTC. Protein: CASSRVASSWEQYF.

The genes are TRBV18 and TRBJ2-1; tentative D call: TRBD1 (6 bases). This CDR3 has 14 residues. Trimming removed 0 bases from V and 10 bases from J, with 13 bases in between. In germline, CDR1 is KGHSH, CDR2 LQKENI. The CDR3 nucleotides read TGTGCCAGCTCACCACCAGCGACAGGCGACGAGCAGTTCTTC. Protein: CASSPPATGDEQFF.

This chain uses TRBV11-2 with TRBJ2-1; D gene uncertain. V lost 0 bases, J lost 6 bases, and 9 bases lay in between. CDR3 length: 14 amino acids. Germline V gene sequence: CDR1 SGHAT, CDR2 FQNNGV. This chain's CDR3 is CASSLEVATNEQFF. CDR3 sequence (DNA): TGTGCCAGCAGCTTAGAGGTGGCAACCAATGAGCAGTTCTTC. The whole variable domain, remainder taken from reference TRBV11-2 and TRBJ2-1, is EAGVAQSPRYKIIEKRQSVAFWCNPISGHATLYWYQQILGQGPKLLIQFQNNGVVDDSQLPKDRFSAERLKGVDSTLKIQPAKLEDSAVYLCASSLEVATNEQFFGPGTRLTVL.

The V gene is TRBV30, the J gene TRBJ1-1; no clear D. The CDR3 runs to 13 residues. Trimming left V 4 bases short and J 2 bases short, with 11 bases between. Germline CDR1 GTSNPN, CDR2 SVGIG (reference sequence). The CDR3 here is CAWTPDLNTEAFF. The DNA for the CDR3 is TGTGCCTGGACGCCGGACCTTAACACTGAAGCTTTCTTT.

The V and J genes are TRBV6-6 and TRBJ2-7; 7 nucleotides align to TRBD1. This CDR3 contains 12 residues. The ends lost 9 bases at V and 2 bases at J; junction bases unmatched: 4. Germline V gene lookup returns CDR1 MNHNY and CDR2 SVGAGI (reference sequence). CDR3 loop: CASRQGTYEQYF. DNA of the CDR3: TGTGCCAGTAGACAGGGCACCTACGAGCAGTACTTC.

The table lists this clone with a few counts. This chain links TRBV10-3 with TRBJ1-3; D may be TRBD1 (5 bases). With 8 bases removed from V and 0 bases from J, the gap between germline ends came to 14 bases. Germline V gene sequence: CDR1 ENHRY, CDR2 SYGVKD. This CDR3 is built from 15 residues. CDR3 amino acids: CAIWPGGTSGNTIYF. CDR3 bases: TGTGCCATCTGGCCGGGGGGGACCTCTGGAAACACCATATATTTT.

This clone appeared a few times. The chain's CDR3 is CASSLSLRTSGRGEQYF. CDR3 in DNA: TGTGCCAGCAGCTTAAGCCTAAGGACTAGCGGGAGAGGAGAGCAGTACTTC. The chain uses TRBV7-8 and TRBJ2-7; 13 bases fit TRBD2. CDR3 length: 17 amino acids. CDR1 and CDR2 from the germline V gene are SGHVS and FQNEAQ. Germline trimming cut 2 bases from V and 7 bases from J; bases unmatched to any gene: 11.

The chain employs TRBV11-2 and TRBJ2-1, with 9 positions matching TRBD1. Germline V gene data show CDR1 as SGHAT and CDR2 as FQNNGV. The CDR3 length is 14 residues. The V and J ends lost 2 bases and 12 bases, in that order; junction bases with no gene match: 8. CDR3 region: CASSLQDRGNSQFF. For the CDR3, the DNA is TGTGCCAGCAGCTTACAGGACAGGGGAAATTCGCAGTTCTTC. Together with reference TRBV11-2 and TRBJ2-1, the CDR3 gives the full variable domain: EAGVAQSPRYKIIEKRQSVAFWCNPISGHATLYWYQQILGQGPKLLIQFQNNGVVDDSQLPKDRFSAERLKGVDSTLKIQPAKLEDSAVYLCASSLQDRGNSQFFGPGTRLTVL.

A few counts support this clone. The chain combines TRBV5-4 with TRBJ2-1, with 10 positions matching TRBD2. Trimming cost V 6 bases and J 6 bases; bases outside gene matches: 9. This CDR3 is built from 15 residues. Germline V gene lookup returns CDR1 SGHNT and CDR2 YYREEE (reference sequence). The CDR3 DNA reads TGTGCCAGCAAGCCCCTGGGACTAGCGACCAATGAGCAGTTCTTC. Protein sequence: CASKPLGLATNEQFF.

This chain uses TRBV9 with TRBJ1-3; 7 positions agree with TRBD1. V lost 4 bases to trimming and J lost 7 bases; unmatched junction nucleotides: 11. The CDR3 spans 15 residues. Germline CDR1 reads SGDLS; CDR2 reads YYNGEE. The CDR3 reads CASSSDYTGENTIYF. The CDR3, as DNA: TGTGCCAGCAGCTCAGACTACACAGGGGAGAACACCATATATTTT.

The rearrangement uses TRBV10-3 and TRBJ2-3; possible D gene TRBD1, 5 bases. The length of the CDR3 is 14 residues. Germline assignment: CDR1 ENHRY and CDR2 SYGVKD. Trimming removed 2 bases at V and 2 bases at J, with 8 bases between. Here the CDR3 DNA reads TGTGCCATCAGTGAGCTGGGGCCCACAGATACGCAGTATTTT. Protein product: CAISELGPTDTQYF.

V and J are TRBV5-1 and TRBJ1-2; D might be TRBD1 (5 bases). This CDR3 is built from 14 residues. CDR1 is SGHRS, CDR2 YFSETQ, per germline. The V end was cut by 4 bases, the J end by 4 bases, with 14 bases between. DNA of the CDR3: TGCGCCAGCAGCATTACATCAGGGACCTATGGCTACACCTTC. Protein product: CASSITSGTYGYTF.

The chain links TRBV18 to TRBJ2-7; D gene unclear. V was shortened by 1 base and J by 4 bases, with 11 bases between the two germline ends. Germline assignment: CDR1 KGHSH and CDR2 LQKENI. This CDR3 region has 14 residues. In DNA form, the CDR3 reads TGTGCCAGCTCACCACATCCACCACCATACGAGCAGTACTTC. This encodes CASSPHPPPYEQYF.

CDR3 residues: CASSVQNYGYTF. DNA for the CDR3: TGTGCCAGCTCAGTACAGAACTATGGCTACACCTTC. V and J are TRBV18 and TRBJ1-2; D ambiguous. The ends were cut back, 5 bases at V and 2 bases at J, with 6 bases in the middle. CDR3 length: 12 residues. CDR1 is KGHSH, CDR2 LQKENI, per germline.

This chain uses TRBV7-2 with TRBJ2-5; tentatively, D is TRBD2 (5 bases). The V gene's germline CDR1 is SGHTA and CDR2 FQGNSA. The CDR3 contains 14 residues. Trimming removed 5 bases at V and 3 bases at J, with 13 bases between. The CDR3 region has the DNA TGTGCCAGCAGCAATATTTGGACTGAAGAGACCCAGTACTTC. Amino acid sequence: CASSNIWTEETQYF. Full variable domain (missing parts from reference TRBV7-2 and TRBJ2-5): GAGVSQSPSNKVTEKGKDVELRCDPISGHTALYWYRQSLGQGLEFLIYFQGNSAPDKSGLPSDRFSAERTGGSVSTLTIQRTQQEDSAVYLCASSNIWTEETQYFGPGTRLLVL.

This chain connects TRBV7-2 to TRBJ1-3; 7 nucleotides agree with TRBD1. The CDR3 spans 15 residues. CDR1 and CDR2 from the germline V gene are SGHTA and FQGNSA. Losses at the gene ends were 5 bases for V and 0 bases for J; bases not matched to a gene: 4. In DNA, the CDR3 is TGTGCCAGCAGCCTCAGACAGGGCTCTGGAAACACCATATATTTT. Translation: CASSLRQGSGNTIYF.

This rearrangement joins TRBV21-1 to TRBJ1-4. TRBV21-1 is recorded as a pseudogene. The CDR3 spans 16 residues. The CDR3 sequence: CAMAGGQGRYNEKLFF. CDR3 coding DNA: TGTGCCATGGCGGGGGGGCAGGGACGGTACAATGAAAAACTGTTTTTT.

The rearrangement joins TRBV7-2 to TRBJ2-7; TRBD2 agrees at 8 bases. V lost 5 bases and J lost 7; bases outside the gene matches: 10. The CDR3 is 14 amino acids. Germline V gene data show CDR1 as SGHTA and CDR2 as FQGNSA. CDR3 DNA: TGTGCCAGCAGCGTCCCGGGGACTAGGGGGGAGCAGTACTTC. Its protein product is CASSVPGTRGEQYF.

Only a few counts were recorded for this clone. This chain joins TRBV2 and TRBJ1-2; D not certain. The V and J ends lost 0 bases and 2 bases respectively, with 10 bases between them. Germline V gene data show CDR1 as SNHLY and CDR2 as FYNNEI. The CDR3 is 15 amino acids. The CDR3 DNA reads TGTGCCAGCAGTGAAGCGCAAGGTTTCAACTATGGCTACACCTTC. This gives the protein CASSEAQGFNYGYTF.

The count of this clone is one. The CDR3 DNA sequence: TGTGCCTCCGTCCACTCCAGACACAACCAAGAGACCCAGTACTTC. It specifies CASVHSRHNQETQYF. The gene calls are TRBV28 and TRBJ2-5; no clear D. Deletions cut 11 bases from V and 0 bases from J, with 19 bases between. The germline V gene has CDR1 MDHEN and CDR2 SYDVKM. The CDR3 totals 15 residues. The full variable domain, with the rest looked up from reference TRBV28 and TRBJ2-5, is DVKVTQSSRYLVKRTGEKVFLECVQDMDHENMFWYRQDPGLGLRLIYFSYDVKMKEKGDIPEGYSVSREKKERFSLILESASTNQTSMYLCASVHSRHNQETQYFGPGTRLLVL.

This clone was recorded once. The chain employs TRBV7-8 and TRBJ2-5; 10 bases agree with TRBD2. The CDR3 covers 17 residues. The J segment lost 5 bases and the V segment lost 3 bases, leaving 12 bases of the junction unmatched. Per the germline V gene, CDR1 is SGHVS and CDR2 is FQNEAQ. The CDR3 protein is CASSFNPSGRGRETQYF. DNA of the CDR3: TGTGCCAGCAGCTTCAATCCTAGCGGGAGAGGTCGGGAGACCCAGTACTTC.

The chain combines TRBV18 with TRBJ1-4, with no clear D. Trimming removed 1 base at V and 10 bases at J, with 13 bases between. The CDR3 has 14 residues. Germline loops: CDR1 KGHSH, CDR2 LQKENI. The CDR3 loop is CASSPQADRGKLFF. CDR3 nucleotide sequence: TGTGCCAGCTCACCACAGGCAGATCGTGGAAAACTGTTTTTT.